Shown below are 9 T cell receptor beta chains from a single sample sequenced in a study of T cell clones after liver transplantation. Sequenced by immunoSEQ multiplex PCR; TCRdb stores in-frame clones only, minus some. The sample has 45,000 to 60,000 clones; about two thirds are singletons. The starting material was CD4+ T cells from blood, obtained at the approximately 16-month timepoint. The receptor set was obtained from a human patient who received a liver transplant. Some of the T cells may derive from the graft donor.

Only one count was recorded for this clone. The chain joins TRBV6-1 to TRBJ1-1; TRBD1 agrees at 7 bases. V shed 3 bases and J 0 bases; nucleotides not matched to a gene: 10. CDR1 is MNHNS and CDR2 is SASEGT in the germline V gene. The CDR3 is 17 residues long. The CDR3 DNA reads TGTGCCAGCAGTGACAAGGCAGGGGGGGTGATGAACACTGAAGCTTTCTTT. This sequence encodes CASSDKAGGVMNTEAFF.

The chain couples TRBV4-3 to TRBJ2-5; 13 bases match TRBD2. Germline assignment: CDR1 LGHNA and CDR2 YSLEER. The CDR3 contains 18 residues. With 4 bases clipped from V and 4 bases from J, the junction kept 12 bases outside the gene matches. The CDR3 sequence: CASSPRTSGSGRGETQYF. The CDR3 DNA reads as TGCGCCAGCAGCCCTCGGACTAGCGGGAGTGGTCGGGGAGAGACCCAGTACTTC.

There are a few counts of this clone. The CDR3 DNA is TGTGCCAGCAGCTACACCGGGACTAGCGGGGGGGCCACAGATACGCAGTATTTT. Residues: CASSYTGTSGGATDTQYF. The V gene is TRBV4-2, the J gene TRBJ2-3; 16 positions agree with TRBD2. The CDR3 sequence is 18 residues long. Germline V gives CDR1 LGHNA, CDR2 YNFKEQ. Trimming removed 5 bases from V and 2 bases from J; junction bases left unmatched: 7.

The gene calls are TRBV2 and TRBJ2-7; D is ambiguous. This CDR3 comprises 12 residues. Trimming stripped 6 bases from V and 7 bases from J, with 13 bases between. Germline V gene lookup returns CDR1 SNHLY and CDR2 FYNNEI. CDR3 protein: CASRDLGLEQYV. CDR3 DNA: TGTGCCAGCAGAGATCTCGGATTGGAGCAGTACGTC.

V and J are TRBV19 and TRBJ1-1; D ambiguous. V lost 6 bases to trimming and J lost 11 bases, with 16 bases between them. Germline assignment: CDR1 LNHDA and CDR2 SQIVND (reference sequence). The CDR3 is 12 residues long. The CDR3 sequence is CASSLEGAEAFF. For the CDR3, the DNA is TGTGCCAGTAGCCTTGAGGGAGCAGAGGCTTTCTTT.

V is TRBV6-1 and J is TRBJ2-1; 7 positions match TRBD2. This CDR3 has 13 residues. Germline loops: CDR1 MNHNS, CDR2 SASEGT. Trimming removed 7 bases from V and 8 bases from J; junction bases left unmatched: 8. CDR3 sequence (DNA): TGTGCCAGCACCAGACCGGGGGGAGATGAGCAGTTCTTC. Its translation is CASTRPGGDEQFF.

The genes are TRBV19 and TRBJ1-1; D not resolved. This CDR3 is built from 14 residues. Per germline, CDR1 LNHDA and CDR2 SQIVND (reference sequence). Between the trimmed V and J ends, which lost 3 bases and 0 bases, there was a span of 8 bases. CDR3: CASSIWDLNTEAFF. The DNA for the CDR3 is TGTGCCAGTAGTATTTGGGATTTGAACACTGAAGCTTTCTTT.

V and J are TRBV2 and TRBJ2-7, with D possibly TRBD2 on 8 matching bases. V dropped 6 bases and J dropped 2 bases, with 17 bases sitting between them. The CDR3 spans 15 residues. Germline CDR1 SNHLY, CDR2 FYNNEI. The CDR3 nucleotides read TGTGCCAGCAGGTCGGGGGGGACAGACCCCTACGAGCAGTACTTC. Its translation: CASRSGGTDPYEQYF. Full variable domain (outside the CDR3, taken from reference TRBV2 and TRBJ2-7): EPEVTQTPSHQVTQMGQEVILRCVPISNHLYFYWYRQILGQKVEFLVSFYNNEISEKSEIFDDQFSVERPDGSNFTLKIRSTKLEDSAMYFCASRSGGTDPYEQYFGPGTRLTVT.

The J gene is TRBJ2-1, the V gene TRBV6-1; 9 bases match TRBD1. Germline lookup yields CDR1 MNHNS and CDR2 SASEGT. J lost 8 bases, V lost 6 bases, and 11 bases had no gene match. CDR3 length equals 15 residues. The CDR3 loop is CASRTGTGTIDEQFF. In nucleotides, the CDR3 is TGTGCCAGCAGAACCGGGACAGGGACAATTGATGAGCAGTTCTTC.